These 25 T cell receptor beta chains share one sample of origin, sequenced in a study of early T cells in non-severe SARS-CoV-2 infection. TCRdb passed the 5' RACE reads through MiXCR, listing each CDR3 protein once. The data hold under 95,000 distinct CDR3 sequences, with roughly 12% observed a single time. Sequencing used whole blood. Receptors originate from an adult who was a healthcare worker with PCR-confirmed SARS-CoV-2 infection or an uninfected control (not recorded which).

This chain joins TRBV19 and TRBJ2-1, with D unclear. Germline CDR1 is LNHDA and CDR2 is SQIVND (reference sequence). Trimming stripped 1 base from V and 0 bases from J, with 10 bases between. The CDR3 sequence is 16 residues long. DNA for the CDR3: TGTGCCAGTAGTATAGTGGGGTTTAGCTCCTACAATGAGCAGTTCTTC. Translated: CASSIVGFSSYNEQFF.

This clonotype was picked up many times. This rearrangement joins TRBV6-2 or TRBV6-3 to TRBJ2-3; TRBD1 matches at 11 bases. The germline V gene encodes CDR1 MNHEY and CDR2 SVGEGT. V lost 2 bases and J lost 0; bases outside the gene matches: 4. The CDR3 consists of 17 residues. Written as DNA, the CDR3 is TGTGCCAGCAGTTACCTCGGACAGGGGGCTAGCACAGATACGCAGTATTTT. Its translation: CASSYLGQGASTDTQYF.

In this sample, this clonotype turned up a few times. This chain joins TRBV27 and TRBJ2-7; D call uncertain. CDR1 is MNHEY and CDR2 is SMNVEV in the germline V gene (reference sequence). The CDR3 has 15 residues. V lost 2 bases to trimming and J lost 4 bases, with 15 bases between them. The CDR3 region is CASSLGQTSEYEQYF. The DNA for the CDR3 is TGTGCCAGCAGTTTAGGGCAGACTTCGGAGTACGAGCAGTACTTC.

This clonotype was counted at least ten times. This chain links TRBV7-3 with TRBJ2-1; the D gene is possibly TRBD2 (6 bases). V was trimmed by 3 bases and J by 2 bases, leaving 14 bases between them. This CDR3 contains 16 residues. Germline CDR1 reads SGHTA; CDR2 reads FQGTGA. For the CDR3, the DNA is TGTGCCAGCAGCTTGCTTAGCGGCCACCCCTACAATGAGCAGTTCTTC. The encoded protein is CASSLLSGHPYNEQFF. Filled out from reference TRBV7-3 and TRBJ2-1, the complete variable domain reads GAGVSQTPSNKVTEKGKYVELRCDPISGHTALYWYRQSLGQGPEFLIYFQGTGAADDSGLPNDRFFAVRPEGSVSTLKIQRTERGDSAVYLCASSLLSGHPYNEQFFGPGTRLTVL.

The V call is TRBV20-1, the J call TRBJ2-3; TRBD1 might be the D (6 bases). V lost 0 bases and J lost 5, with 9 bases in between. Germline V gene data show CDR1 as DFQATT and CDR2 as SNEGSKA (reference sequence). The CDR3 is 13 amino acids. The CDR3 bases are TGCAGTGCTAGAGACAGGGGCTTAGATACGCAGTATTTT. Protein: CSARDRGLDTQYF.

This sequence joins TRBV20-1 and TRBJ1-6; a weak D match, TRBD1 (5 bases). The germline V gene encodes CDR1 DFQATT and CDR2 SNEGSKA (reference sequence). This CDR3 region has 13 residues. V lost 5 bases to trimming and J lost 6 bases, with 11 bases between them. CDR3 sequence: CSALRDFNSPLHF. As DNA, the CDR3 is TGCAGTGCTCTCAGGGATTTTAATTCACCCCTCCACTTT.

This clonotype was found many times. J is TRBJ2-7 and V is TRBV29-1; 14 bases agree with TRBD2. V lost 4 bases and J lost 7; bases outside the gene matches: 9. CDR1 and CDR2 from the germline V gene are SQVTM and ANQGSEA. The CDR3 is 15 amino acids. This chain's CDR3 is CSVVRGLAGDGEQYF. Written as DNA, the CDR3 is TGCAGCGTTGTCAGGGGACTAGCGGGAGATGGAGAGCAGTACTTC.

The sample holds a few counts of this clonotype. This chain uses TRBV6-4 with TRBJ2-1; D remains unclear. The ends were cut back, 2 bases at V and 2 bases at J, with 7 bases in the middle. Germline assignment: CDR1 MRHNA and CDR2 SNTAGT. The CDR3 has 14 amino acids. The CDR3 nucleotides read TGTGCCAGCAGTGACAATGGGGCCTACAATGAGCAGTTCTTC. Residues: CASSDNGAYNEQFF.

This clonotype was recorded many times. The gene calls are TRBV27 and TRBJ1-2; D might be TRBD1 (5 bases). In germline, CDR1 is MNHEY, CDR2 SMNVEV (reference sequence). The CDR3 is 14 amino acids. Between the trimmed V and J ends, which lost 3 bases and 4 bases, there was a span of 12 bases. The CDR3 spells CASSFSTDLYGYTF. The CDR3 nucleotides are TGTGCCAGCAGTTTTTCGACAGATCTCTATGGCTACACCTTC.

This clonotype was picked up a small number of times. The chain carries TRBV28 and TRBJ2-1; D is ambiguous. Trimming removed 1 base at V and 0 bases at J, with 7 bases between. This CDR3 has 15 residues. CDR1 MDHEN and CDR2 SYDVKM come from the germline V gene. CDR3 protein: CASSLLTNSYNEQFF. Written as DNA, the CDR3 is TGTGCCAGCAGTTTATTAACCAACTCCTACAATGAGCAGTTCTTC.

V gene TRBV12-3 or TRBV12-4 combines with J gene TRBJ2-1; no clear D. CDR3 length equals 11 residues. The V end lost 5 bases, the J end lost 15 bases, and 14 bases lay between the germline ends. The CDR3 DNA reads TGTGCCAGCAGTGGACCTTGGGATTCGTTCTTC. It encodes CASSGPWDSFF.

The chain's CDR3 is CASSPGWREDYNEQFF. The CDR3, as DNA: TGTGCCAGCAGCCCGGGGTGGCGGGAGGACTACAATGAGCAGTTCTTC. The chain combines TRBV7-9 with TRBJ2-1; 8 bases are a match to TRBD2. Per the germline V gene, CDR1 is SEHNR and CDR2 is FQNEAQ (reference sequence). Unmatched junction bases numbered 9, after V lost 5 bases and J lost 3 bases. This CDR3 is 16 amino acids long.

This clonotype has a handful of counts. J is TRBJ2-7 and V is TRBV7-9; D may match TRBD1 or TRBD2 (5 bases each). V lost 4 bases, J lost 9 bases, and 16 bases lay in between. CDR1 is SEHNR, CDR2 FQNEAQ, per germline (reference sequence). This CDR3 is built from 13 residues. CDR3 bases: TGTGCCAGCAGCTCCCGGGACCGACCCGCGCAGTACTTC. It specifies CASSSRDRPAQYF.

This clonotype was seen more than once but under ten times. This rearrangement joins TRBV9 to TRBJ2-1, with a possible D match to TRBD2 (7 bases). The CDR3 is 15 amino acids. V was pared by 4 bases and J by 2 bases, with 13 bases between. Germline values: CDR1 SGDLS, CDR2 YYNGEE. The CDR3 region has the DNA TGTGCCAGCAGCCTCGCGGGGGACACCTACAATGAGCAGTTCTTC. Translated: CASSLAGDTYNEQFF.

V usage is TRBV5-1 and J usage is TRBJ1-1, with 8 positions matching TRBD1. Germline-derived CDR1 and CDR2 are SGHRS and YFSETQ. This CDR3 is built from 13 residues. V gave up 5 bases and J gave up 5 bases; unmatched junction bases: 5. Here the CDR3 DNA reads TGCGCCAGCAGATTACAGGGGGATACTGAAGCTTTCTTT. This translates into CASRLQGDTEAFF.

This clonotype was recorded at least ten times. The chain has TRBV5-5 and TRBJ2-6; 9 bases map to TRBD2. Trimming cost V 4 bases and J 1 base; bases outside gene matches: 6. The CDR3 is 17 residues long. CDR1 SGHKS and CDR2 YYEKEE come from the germline V gene (reference sequence). DNA for the CDR3: TGTGCCAGCAGCATACAGACTAGCGGTTCTGGGGCCAACGTCCTGACTTTC. Translation gives CASSIQTSGSGANVLTF.

This clonotype was counted only a few times. This rearrangement joins TRBV10-3 to TRBJ1-5; D uncertain. The germline V and J ends were trimmed by 0 bases and 6 bases, with 12 bases remaining between them. The CDR3 is 15 amino acids. Per germline, CDR1 ENHRY and CDR2 SYGVKD. The CDR3 bases are TGTGCCATCAGTGAGTCAGGCAAGTCAAGTCAGCCCCAGCATTTT. Translation: CAISESGKSSQPQHF.

The chain uses TRBV5-1 and TRBJ2-7; 11 bases agree with TRBD2. The CDR3 sequence is 15 residues long. V shed 5 bases, J shed 0 bases, and the junction held 4 bases outside the gene matches. Looked up from germline, CDR1 is SGHRS and CDR2 is YFSETQ. CDR3 amino acids: CASRPGTSGSYEQYF. DNA for the CDR3: TGCGCCAGCAGGCCCGGGACTAGCGGCTCCTACGAGCAGTACTTC.

This clonotype was found many times. The V and J genes are TRBV5-1 and TRBJ2-1; D call uncertain. The germline V gene has CDR1 SGHRS and CDR2 YFSETQ. This CDR3 region has 12 residues. V was clipped by 2 bases and J by 5 bases, with 5 bases between them. In DNA, the CDR3 is TGCGCCAGCAGCTTCGAAGACAATGAGCAGTTCTTC. This gives the protein CASSFEDNEQFF. The variable domain in full, completed from reference TRBV5-1 and TRBJ2-1, reads KAGVTQTPRYLIKTRGQQVTLSCSPISGHRSVSWYQQTPGQGLQFLFEYFSETQRNKGNFPGRFSGRQFSNSRSEMNVSTLELGDSALYLCASSFEDNEQFFGPGTRLTVL.

V and J are TRBV10-3 and TRBJ1-2, with D tentatively TRBD1 (6 bases). Germline V gene lookup returns CDR1 ENHRY and CDR2 SYGVKD. The CDR3 sequence is 13 residues long. V shed 10 bases and J shed 5 bases, with 17 bases lying between them. The CDR3 coding sequence is TGTGCCACCTCATCGGGGGGCCTATATGGCTACACCTTC. The encoded protein is CATSSGGLYGYTF.

The sample holds many counts of this clonotype. This chain connects TRBV20-1 to TRBJ2-3, with D perhaps TRBD2 (6 bases). Trimming shortened V by 8 bases and J by 3 bases, and 15 bases separated the two germline ends. Germline V CDR1 and CDR2: DFQATT, SNEGSKA (reference sequence). CDR3 length: 13 residues. The CDR3 DNA follows: TGCAGTCCTCGGTTAGCGGCAACAGATACGCAGTATTTT. Translated, it gives CSPRLAATDTQYF.

There are many counts of this clonotype. The V gene is TRBV7-9, the J gene TRBJ1-3; D not certain. This CDR3 has 15 amino acids. Germline CDR1 SEHNR, CDR2 FQNEAQ (reference sequence). Between the trimmed V and J ends, which lost 4 bases and 2 bases, there was a span of 12 bases. The CDR3 loop reads CASSSRVGAGNTIYF. The DNA for the CDR3 is TGTGCCAGCAGCTCAAGGGTCGGGGCTGGAAACACCATATATTTT.

This clonotype was seen ten or more times. The V gene is TRBV5-1, the J gene TRBJ2-7, with D perhaps TRBD2 (6 bases). Deletions cut 3 bases from V and 0 bases from J, with 16 bases between. CDR1 and CDR2 (germline): SGHRS, YFSETQ. This CDR3 is 16 amino acids long. CDR3 residues: CASSSGVGRSSYEQYF. For the CDR3, the DNA is TGCGCCAGCAGCTCGGGGGTGGGCCGGAGCTCCTACGAGCAGTACTTC.

The chain uses TRBV29-1 and TRBJ2-1; no clear D gene. Germline lookup yields CDR1 SQVTM and CDR2 ANQGSEA. This CDR3 region has 12 residues. V lost 4 bases and J 8 bases, leaving 12 bases between the germline ends. CDR3 nucleotides: TGCAGCGTTGCGAGGTCTTGGGATGAGCAGTTCTTC. It yields the protein CSVARSWDEQFF.

CDR3 region: CASSLGTGYSSETQYF. Here the CDR3 DNA reads TGTGCCAGCAGCTTGGGGACAGGGTATTCTTCGGAGACCCAGTACTTC. The chain combines TRBV5-4 with TRBJ2-5, with 8 bases lining up with TRBD1. This CDR3 is built from 16 residues. The V gene's germline CDR1 is SGHNT and CDR2 YYREEE (reference sequence). V lost 0 bases to trimming and J lost 5 bases; unmatched junction nucleotides: 9. Filled out from reference TRBV5-4 and TRBJ2-5, the complete variable domain reads ETGVTQSPTHLIKTRGQQVTLRCSSQSGHNTVSWYQQALGQGPQFIFQYYREEENGRGNFPPRFSGLQFPNYSSELNVNALELDDSALYLCASSLGTGYSSETQYFGPGTRLLVL.